This TCR beta chain was sequenced during a study of identical twins. Whole-study findings and limits: Clonotypes of the beta chain that were abundant in cord blood carried fewer insertions (memory repertoires showed none).

One entry per CDR3 protein results from TCRdb running MiXCR on the 5' RACE reads. The data hold 400,000 to 650,000 distinct CDR3 sequences, with 20% to 25% observed a single time. Details on this clonotype: The target antigen is unknown.

Germline V gene sequence: CDR1 MNHEY, CDR2 SVGAGI. CDR3 length equals 16 residues. The trim removed 2 bases at V and 0 bases at J, leaving 6 bases unmatched. The data were also submitted as part of a second study, on T cells expressing NK-cell markers.

The rearrangement joins TRBV6-5 to TRBJ1-1; 7 bases are a match to TRBD1. The sequencing sample was made of CD4+ T cells sorted from blood. The sequence was collected from a woman younger than 35 in good health. The CDR3 region has the DNA TGTGCCAGCAGTTACGCTGCGACAGGGATGAACACTGAAGCTTTCTTT. Translated: CASSYAATGMNTEAFF.